These 4 T cell receptor beta chains were sequenced from one sample in a study of Graves' ophthalmopathy and Graves' hyperthyroidism. Amplifying from RNA transcripts, the study obtained TCR beta CDR3 regions. First-round RT-PCR relied on HTBI primers, and a second-round multiplex PCR came next. MiXCR, run by TCRdb on the multiplex PCR reads, gives a single entry per CDR3 protein. The sample holds about 400,000 distinct CDR3 sequences; approximately 20% are singletons and the top ten take 1.6%. Sequences were obtained from peripheral blood. These TCRs come from a woman aged 18-30 years with Graves' ophthalmopathy.

This clonotype was observed many times. The chain has TRBV6-2 or TRBV6-3 and TRBJ2-3, with a possible D match to TRBD2 (5 bases). The V gene lost 2 bases and the J gene lost 0 bases, with 12 bases spanning the gap. The CDR3 covers 16 residues. Germline lookup yields CDR1 MNHEY and CDR2 SVGEGT. The CDR3 bases are TGTGCCAGCAGTTACGTCGACGGGGTTAGCACAGATACGCAGTATTTT. It translates to CASSYVDGVSTDTQYF.

Many counts were recorded for this clonotype. The V call is TRBV4-3, the J call TRBJ2-7; D is undetermined. This CDR3 region has 13 residues. Trimming removed 1 base at V and 7 bases at J, with 11 bases between. Germline CDR1 is LGHNA and CDR2 is YSLEER. For the CDR3, the DNA is TGCGCCAGCAGCCAAGGCTCTGGTCTGGAGCAGTACTTC. Protein product: CASSQGSGLEQYF.

The V gene is TRBV11-1, the J gene TRBJ1-1; D may be TRBD1 (5 bases). The CDR3 consists of 16 residues. Trimming stripped 5 bases from V and 6 bases from J, with 22 bases between. Looked up from germline, CDR1 is SGHAT and CDR2 is FQDESV (reference sequence). CDR3 loop: CASSLFPGLVGAEAFF. The CDR3 DNA reads as TGTGCCAGCAGCCTATTTCCAGGGTTGGTTGGCGCTGAAGCTTTCTTT.

Ten or more counts support this clonotype. The rearrangement uses TRBV19 and TRBJ2-5; 9 positions match TRBD1. After removal of 4 bases from V and 6 bases from J, the junction contained 6 bases not matched to a gene. Per germline, CDR1 LNHDA and CDR2 SQIVND (reference sequence). The length of the CDR3 is 14 residues. CDR3 region: CASSTGQGKKTQYF. CDR3 sequence (DNA): TGTGCCAGTAGTACCGGACAGGGGAAAAAGACCCAGTACTTC. The variable domain in full, completed from reference TRBV19 and TRBJ2-5, reads DGGITQSPKYLFRKEGQNVTLSCEQNLNHDAMYWYRQDPGQGLRLIYYSQIVNDFQKGDIAEGYSVSREKKESFPLTVTSAQKNPTAFYLCASSTGQGKKTQYFGPGTRLLVL.